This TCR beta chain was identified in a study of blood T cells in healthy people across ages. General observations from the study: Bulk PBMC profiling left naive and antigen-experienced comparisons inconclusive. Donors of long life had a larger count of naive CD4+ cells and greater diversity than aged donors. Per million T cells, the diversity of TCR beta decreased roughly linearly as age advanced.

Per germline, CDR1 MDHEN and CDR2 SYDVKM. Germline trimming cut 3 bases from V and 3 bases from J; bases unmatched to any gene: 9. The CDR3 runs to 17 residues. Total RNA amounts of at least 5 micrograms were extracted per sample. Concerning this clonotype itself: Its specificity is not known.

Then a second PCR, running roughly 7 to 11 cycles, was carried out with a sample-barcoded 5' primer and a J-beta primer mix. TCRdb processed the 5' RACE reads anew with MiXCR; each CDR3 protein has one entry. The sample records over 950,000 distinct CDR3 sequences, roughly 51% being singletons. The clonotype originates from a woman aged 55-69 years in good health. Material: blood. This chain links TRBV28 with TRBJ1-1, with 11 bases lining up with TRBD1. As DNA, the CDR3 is TGTGCCAGCAGTTTCCCCCGGACAGGGGGCTTAGACACTGAAGCTTTCTTT. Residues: CASSFPRTGGLDTEAFF.